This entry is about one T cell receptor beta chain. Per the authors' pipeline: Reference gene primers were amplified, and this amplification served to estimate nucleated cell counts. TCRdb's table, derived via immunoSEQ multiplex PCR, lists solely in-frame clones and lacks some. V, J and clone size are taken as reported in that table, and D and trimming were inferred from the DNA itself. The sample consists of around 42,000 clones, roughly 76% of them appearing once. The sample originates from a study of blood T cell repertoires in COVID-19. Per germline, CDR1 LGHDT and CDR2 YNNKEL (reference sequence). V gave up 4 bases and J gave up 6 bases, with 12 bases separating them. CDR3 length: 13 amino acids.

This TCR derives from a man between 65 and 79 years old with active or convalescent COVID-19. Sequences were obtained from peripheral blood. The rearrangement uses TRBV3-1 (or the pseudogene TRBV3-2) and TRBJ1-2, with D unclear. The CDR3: CASSRRGLNGYTF. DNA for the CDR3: TGTGCCAGCAGCCGGCGGGGATTAAATGGCTACACCTTC.